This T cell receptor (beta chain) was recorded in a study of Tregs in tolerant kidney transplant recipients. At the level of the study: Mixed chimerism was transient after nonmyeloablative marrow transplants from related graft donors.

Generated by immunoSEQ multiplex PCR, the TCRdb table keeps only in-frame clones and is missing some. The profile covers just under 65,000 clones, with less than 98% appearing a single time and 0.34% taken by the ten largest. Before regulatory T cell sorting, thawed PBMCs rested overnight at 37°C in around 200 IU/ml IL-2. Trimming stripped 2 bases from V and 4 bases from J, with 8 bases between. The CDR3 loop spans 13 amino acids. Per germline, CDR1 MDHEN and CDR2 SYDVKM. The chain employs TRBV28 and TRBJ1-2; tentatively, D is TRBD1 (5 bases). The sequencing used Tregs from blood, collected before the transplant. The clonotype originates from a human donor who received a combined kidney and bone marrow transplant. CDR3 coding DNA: TGTGCCAGCAGTTTACTAGGGGCCTATGGCTACACCTTC. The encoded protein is CASSLLGAYGYTF.